Below, one T cell receptor beta chain is given with its context. Its target is not known. The data stem from a study of shared clonotypes between healthy human individuals. Study as a whole: CD4 naive and CD4 memory each took three plates per donor, while CD8 naive took two and CD8 memory one.

Positive CCR7 selection of CD45RO-negative cells yielded the naive CD8 cells, and terminally differentiated effector memory CD45RA+ cells were excluded. The repertoire was sequenced with immunoSEQ multiplex PCR; TCRdb's copy has only in-frame clones and lacks some. The data contain about 2.2 million clones, 93% of them seen just once; the ten biggest clones take up approximately 1.7%. Whole-study results and caveats: Sharing of clonotypes among donors was expected to vary with sequencing depth. Shared clonotypes: roughly 5% naive CD4, under 4% naive CD8, about 2.5% memory CD4, approximately 0.37% memory CD8.

The sample consisted of naive CD8+ T cells from PBMCs. The TCR comes from a man younger than 30 in good health. Some clones in this sample may be carry-over from other donors' samples.

The DNA for the CDR3 is TGCGCCAGCAGCCAAGAACCGGGACTAGCGGGATACAATGAGCAGTTCTTC. Its protein is CASSQEPGLAGYNEQFF. The V call is TRBV4-3, the J call TRBJ2-1, with 13 positions matching TRBD2. V shed 0 bases, J shed 4 bases, and the junction held 3 bases outside the gene matches. The CDR3 spans 17 residues. Germline lookup yields CDR1 LGHNA and CDR2 YSLEER.